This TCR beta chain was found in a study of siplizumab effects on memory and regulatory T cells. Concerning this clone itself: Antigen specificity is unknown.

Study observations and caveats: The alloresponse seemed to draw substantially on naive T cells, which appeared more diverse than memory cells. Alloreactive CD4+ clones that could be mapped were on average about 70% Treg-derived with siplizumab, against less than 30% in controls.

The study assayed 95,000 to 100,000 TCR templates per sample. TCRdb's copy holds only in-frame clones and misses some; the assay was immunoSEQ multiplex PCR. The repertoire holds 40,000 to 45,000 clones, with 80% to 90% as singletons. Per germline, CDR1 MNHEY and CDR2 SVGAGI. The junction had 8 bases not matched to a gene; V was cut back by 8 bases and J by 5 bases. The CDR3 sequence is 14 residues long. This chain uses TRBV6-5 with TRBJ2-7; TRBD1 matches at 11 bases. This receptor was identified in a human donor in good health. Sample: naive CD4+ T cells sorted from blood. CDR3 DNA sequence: TGTGCCAGCGGAATAGGACAGGGGGCGCACGAGCAGTACTTC. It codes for CASGIGQGAHEQYF.